The 23 T cell receptor beta chains given below trace back to one sample, sequenced in a study of resident and recirculating memory T cells in vitiligo. Some clones are missing from TCRdb's copy, which holds only in-frame ones; the method was immunoSEQ multiplex PCR. The sample consists of about 76,000 clones, about 90% of them appearing once. Sequenced input: blood. These receptors all stem from a male donor with vitiligo.

This clone was detected a few times. The chain carries TRBV15 and TRBJ1-2; D call uncertain. The CDR3 totals 14 residues. Germline CDR1 and CDR2: LNHNV and YYDKDF (reference sequence). V lost 1 base and J lost 0, with 6 bases in between. In DNA, the CDR3 is TGTGCCACCAGCAGAGCAAGAGCTAACTATGGCTACACCTTC. Protein sequence: CATSRARANYGYTF. The full variable domain, completed using reference TRBV15 and TRBJ1-2, is DAMVIQNPRYQVTQFGKPVTLSCSQTLNHNVMYWYQQKSSQAPKLLFHYYDKDFNNEADTPDNFQSRRPNTSFCFLDIRSPGLGDTAMYLCATSRARANYGYTFGSGTRLTVV.

This rearrangement joins TRBV6-1 to TRBJ2-7; TRBD1 aligns across 11 bases. The CDR3 extends over 14 amino acids. V shed 6 bases and J 1 base; nucleotides not matched to a gene: 2. Germline CDR1 MNHNS, CDR2 SASEGT. The chain's CDR3 is CASRGQGGSYEQYF. DNA of the CDR3: TGTGCCAGCAGGGGACAGGGGGGGTCCTACGAGCAGTACTTC.

This chain links TRBV5-1 with TRBJ2-5; 7 nucleotides line up with TRBD1. V lost 4 bases, J lost 2 bases, and 5 bases stayed unmatched. Germline loops: CDR1 SGHRS, CDR2 YFSETQ. The CDR3 is 14 amino acids. In DNA form, the CDR3 reads TGCGCCAGCAGCCGTACAGGGGCTCAAGAGACCCAGTACTTC. Amino acids: CASSRTGAQETQYF.

V is TRBV7-8 and J is TRBJ1-5; 9 bases align to TRBD1. J was trimmed by 2 bases and V by 5 bases; bases with no gene match: 13. Per germline, CDR1 SGHVS and CDR2 FQNEAQ. The CDR3 runs to 18 residues. Here the CDR3 reads CASSPPTGTGIGNQPQHF. In DNA form, the CDR3 reads TGTGCCAGCAGCCCCCCAACCGGGACAGGGATTGGCAATCAGCCCCAGCATTTT.

The chain recombines TRBV6-5 with TRBJ1-1; possible D gene TRBD1, 5 bases. V was clipped by 1 base and J by 1 base, with 10 bases between them. The germline V gene encodes CDR1 MNHEY and CDR2 SVGAGI. This CDR3 is built from 15 residues. The DNA for the CDR3 is TGTGCCAGCAGTTACTTGCAGGGCGGGAACACTGAAGCTTTCTTT. Translated: CASSYLQGGNTEAFF.

The chain carries TRBV6-6 and TRBJ1-5, with 8 bases identical to TRBD1. The germline gives CDR1 MNHNY, CDR2 SVGAGI (reference sequence). The CDR3 contains 13 residues. The V gene end was trimmed by 8 bases and the J gene end by 4 bases; junction bases not matched to a gene: 4. The CDR3 region is CASATGVNQPQHF. CDR3 DNA sequence: TGTGCCAGCGCGACAGGGGTTAATCAGCCCCAGCATTTT.

This sequence joins TRBV4-3 and TRBJ2-7, with 7 bases that match TRBD2. The CDR3 runs to 16 residues. V lost 4 bases to trimming and J lost 1 base; unmatched junction nucleotides: 10. In germline, CDR1 is LGHNA, CDR2 YSLEER. The CDR3 nucleotides read TGCGCCAGCAGCCCTCGGCTTGGGGAGGGATCCTACGAGCAGTACTTC. Translating gives CASSPRLGEGSYEQYF.

This chain joins TRBV18 and TRBJ2-1, with D perhaps matching TRBD1 (6 bases). Per the germline V gene, CDR1 is KGHSH and CDR2 is LQKENI. Trimming cost V 4 bases and J 7 bases, with 8 bases left between them. The CDR3 has 12 amino acids. Here the CDR3 reads CASSQGVNEQFF. The CDR3 DNA sequence: TGTGCCAGCTCACAGGGGGTGAATGAGCAGTTCTTC. The variable domain in full, completed from reference TRBV18 and TRBJ2-1, reads NAGVMQNPRHLVRRRGQEARLRCSPMKGHSHVYWYRQLPEEGLKFMVYLQKENIIDESGMPKERFSAEFPKEGPSILRIQQVVRGDSAAYFCASSQGVNEQFFGPGTRLTVL.

The chain employs TRBV28 and TRBJ1-4, with TRBD1 identical over 10 bases. From germline, CDR1 is MDHEN and CDR2 SYDVKM. With 7 bases clipped from V and 8 bases from J, the junction kept 7 bases outside the gene matches. The CDR3 totals 14 residues. CDR3 sequence (DNA): TGTGCCAGCACCCGTGACAGGGGGCCCGAAAAACTGTTTTTT. It specifies CASTRDRGPEKLFF.

CDR3 DNA sequence: TGCGCCAGCAGCCAAACAGGGGTACCCTCCGAGCAGTACTTC. Amino acids: CASSQTGVPSEQYF. The V call is TRBV4-1, the J call TRBJ2-7; 7 nucleotides match TRBD1. The germline V gene has CDR1 MGHRA and CDR2 YSYEKL. The CDR3 consists of 14 residues. V lost 2 bases to trimming and J lost 6 bases; unmatched junction nucleotides: 7.

This clone was recorded once. The chain joins TRBV7-2 to TRBJ1-2, with no clear D. The germline gives CDR1 SGHTA, CDR2 FQGNSA. V lost 5 bases, J lost 8 bases, and 12 bases lay in between. This CDR3 comprises 12 residues. CDR3 DNA sequence: TGTGCCAGCAGCGACAAGCCCCTAGGCTACACCTTC. Translated: CASSDKPLGYTF.

The gene calls are TRBV5-6 and TRBJ2-4; no reliable D call. Per germline, CDR1 SGHDT and CDR2 YYEEEE. Trimming shortened V by 4 bases and J by 6 bases, and 14 bases separated the two germline ends. This CDR3 region has 14 residues. The chain's CDR3 is CASSLIQTGNIQYF. The DNA of the CDR3 is TGTGCCAGCAGCCTCATTCAGACTGGAAACATTCAGTACTTC.

V usage is TRBV9 and J usage is TRBJ2-1; TRBD1 matches at 8 bases. Trimming took 4 bases from V and 8 from J; bases not matched to a gene: 8. The CDR3 loop spans 14 amino acids. CDR1 is SGDLS and CDR2 is YYNGEE in the germline V gene. The CDR3 is CASSPRTGTYEQFF. In DNA, the CDR3 is TGTGCCAGCAGCCCAAGGACAGGGACTTATGAGCAGTTCTTC.

This chain connects TRBV6-5 to TRBJ2-7, with a weak D call TRBD1 (5 bases). The germline CDR1 and CDR2 sequences are MNHEY and SVGAGI. CDR3 length: 13 residues. Trimming removed 6 bases at V and 3 bases at J, with 12 bases between. The CDR3 DNA reads TGTGCCAGCAGCCCCGCCAGGGTCTACGAGCAGTACTTC. Protein sequence: CASSPARVYEQYF.

The chain recombines TRBV9 with TRBJ2-3; no reliable D call. The CDR3 contains 14 residues. Trimming pared 2 bases from V and 4 bases from J, leaving 11 bases between. Germline CDR1 is SGDLS and CDR2 is YYNGEE. In DNA, the CDR3 is TGTGCCAGCAGCGTTACCCCGCAGTCAGATACGCAGTATTTT. Translation: CASSVTPQSDTQYF.

The chain employs TRBV11-2 and TRBJ1-1, with D hard to call. The CDR3 spans 13 residues. Germline V gene data show CDR1 as SGHAT and CDR2 as FQNNGV. V lost 1 base, J lost 5 bases, and 8 bases lay in between. As DNA, the CDR3 is TGTGCCAGCAGCTTAGTTCAGGCAACTGAAGCTTTCTTT. Its protein product is CASSLVQATEAFF.

The genes are TRBV4-3 and TRBJ1-4; 9 bases line up with TRBD1. CDR1 is LGHNA, CDR2 YSLEER, per germline. The V and J ends lost 1 base and 7 bases, in that order; junction bases with no gene match: 4. CDR3 length equals 15 residues. CDR3 bases: TGCGCCAGCAGCCAAGGGGGACAGGGCAGTGAAAAACTGTTTTTT. This sequence encodes CASSQGGQGSEKLFF.

The chain links TRBV6-5 to TRBJ2-7, with 9 bases that match TRBD1. This CDR3 has 15 amino acids. Germline-derived CDR1 and CDR2 are MNHEY and SVGAGI. J gave up 2 bases and V 5 bases, and 7 bases lay outside the gene matches. The chain's CDR3 is CASSTARQGAYEQYF. DNA of the CDR3: TGTGCCAGCAGTACAGCACGACAGGGGGCCTACGAGCAGTACTTC.

Here the CDR3 DNA reads TGTGCCAGCAGTTACTCGAGGGGGACGTCCTACAATGAGCAGTTCTTC. As protein: CASSYSRGTSYNEQFF. The chain links TRBV6-5 to TRBJ2-1, with a tentative D call TRBD1 (6 bases). The CDR3 runs 16 residues. CDR1 and CDR2 (germline): MNHEY, SVGAGI. V was pared by 0 bases and J by 1 base, with 10 bases between.

V is TRBV7-3 and J is TRBJ2-1; D uncertain. The CDR3 is made up of 11 amino acids. Germline values: CDR1 SGHTA, CDR2 FQGTGA. V was shortened by 1 base and J by 15 bases, with 10 bases between the two germline ends. The CDR3 spells CASSLIPRRFF. CDR3 nucleotide sequence: TGTGCCAGCAGCTTAATTCCCCGGAGGTTCTTC.

This chain uses TRBV30 with TRBJ2-7, with D tentatively TRBD2 (6 bases). Trimming left V 2 bases short and J 0 bases short, with 20 bases between. Germline CDR1 GTSNPN, CDR2 SVGIG (reference sequence). The CDR3 contains 17 residues. CDR3 in amino acids: CAWSRRDSPPSSYEQYF. The CDR3 nucleotides read TGTGCCTGGAGTAGAAGGGACTCCCCTCCTAGCTCCTACGAGCAGTACTTC.

V usage is TRBV2 and J usage is TRBJ2-5; unclear D gene. CDR1 is SNHLY and CDR2 is FYNNEI in the germline V gene. Trimming took off 4 bases at V and 4 bases at J, with 10 bases between the two ends. This CDR3 spans 13 amino acids. CDR3 region: CASSVNSPETQYF. In nucleotides, the CDR3 is TGTGCCAGCAGTGTGAACTCCCCAGAGACCCAGTACTTC.

This chain joins TRBV5-4 and TRBJ2-1; 12 nucleotides match TRBD2. V gave up 4 bases and J gave up 6 bases; unmatched junction bases: 5. Germline-derived CDR1 and CDR2 are SGHNT and YYREEE (reference sequence). The CDR3 extends over 15 amino acids. The DNA of the CDR3 is TGTGCCAGCAGCCCTAGCGGGAGGGGAACCAATGAGCAGTTCTTC. Its protein is CASSPSGRGTNEQFF.